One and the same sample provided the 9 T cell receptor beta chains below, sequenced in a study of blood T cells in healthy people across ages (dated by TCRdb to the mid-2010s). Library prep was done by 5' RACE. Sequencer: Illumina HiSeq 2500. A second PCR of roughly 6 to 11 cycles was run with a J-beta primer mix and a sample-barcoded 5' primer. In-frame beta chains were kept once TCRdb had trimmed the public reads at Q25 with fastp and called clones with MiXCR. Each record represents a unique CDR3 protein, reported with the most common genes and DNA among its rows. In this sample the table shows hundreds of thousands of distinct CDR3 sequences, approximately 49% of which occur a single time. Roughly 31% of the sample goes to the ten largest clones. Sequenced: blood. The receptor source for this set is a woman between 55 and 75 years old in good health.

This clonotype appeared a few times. CDR3 amino acids: CSVAMGGSYEQYF. CDR3 nucleotide sequence: TGCAGCGTTGCGATGGGGGGCTCCTACGAGCAGTACTTC. The chain uses TRBV29-1 and TRBJ2-7; D is possibly TRBD2 (6 bases). Germline V CDR1 and CDR2: SQVTM, ANQGSEA. The CDR3 consists of 13 residues. Between the trimmed V and J ends, which lost 4 bases and 0 bases, there was a span of 10 bases.

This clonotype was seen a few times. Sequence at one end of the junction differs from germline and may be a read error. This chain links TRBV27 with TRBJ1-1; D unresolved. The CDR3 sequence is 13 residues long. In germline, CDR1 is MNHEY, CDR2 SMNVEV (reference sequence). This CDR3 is CASSPLLNTEAFF. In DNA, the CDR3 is TGCGCCAGCAGCCCCTTATTGAACACTGAAGCTTTCTTT.

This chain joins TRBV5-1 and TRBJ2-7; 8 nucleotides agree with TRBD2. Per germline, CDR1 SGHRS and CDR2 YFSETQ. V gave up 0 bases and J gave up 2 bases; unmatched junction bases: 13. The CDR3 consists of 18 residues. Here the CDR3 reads CASSLVVSGGSSTYEQYF. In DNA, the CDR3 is TGCGCCAGCAGCTTGGTTGTATCGGGAGGGAGCTCCACCTACGAGCAGTACTTC. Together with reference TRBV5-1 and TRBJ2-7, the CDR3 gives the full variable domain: KAGVTQTPRYLIKTRGQQVTLSCSPISGHRSVSWYQQTPGQGLQFLFEYFSETQRNKGNFPGRFSGRQFSNSRSEMNVSTLELGDSALYLCASSLVVSGGSSTYEQYFGPGTRLTVT.

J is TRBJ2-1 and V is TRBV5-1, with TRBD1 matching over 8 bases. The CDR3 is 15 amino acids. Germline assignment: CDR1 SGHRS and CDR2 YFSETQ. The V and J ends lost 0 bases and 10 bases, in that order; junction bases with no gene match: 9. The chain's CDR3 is CASSLDQGARCEQFF. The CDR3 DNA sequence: TGCGCCAGCAGCTTGGATCAGGGGGCCCGGTGCGAGCAGTTCTTC.

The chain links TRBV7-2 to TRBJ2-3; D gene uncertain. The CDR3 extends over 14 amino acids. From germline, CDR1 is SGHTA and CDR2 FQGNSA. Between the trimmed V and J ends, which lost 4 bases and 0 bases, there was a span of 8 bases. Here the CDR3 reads CASSSPRSTDTQYF. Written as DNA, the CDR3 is TGTGCCAGCAGCTCTCCACGTAGCACAGATACGCAGTATTTT.

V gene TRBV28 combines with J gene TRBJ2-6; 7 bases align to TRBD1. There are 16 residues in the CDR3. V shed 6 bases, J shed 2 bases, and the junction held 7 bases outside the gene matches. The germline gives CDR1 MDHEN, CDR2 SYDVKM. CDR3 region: CASRAQGKAGANVLTF. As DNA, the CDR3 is TGTGCCAGCAGGGCACAGGGGAAGGCTGGGGCCAACGTCCTGACTTTC.

The CDR3 DNA reads as TGTGCCAGCAGCATACAGGGGAGGGGTAACACTGAAGCTTTCTTT. It specifies CASSIQGRGNTEAFF. The chain couples TRBV7-2 to TRBJ1-1, with TRBD1 identical over 7 bases. The ends lost 5 bases at V and 2 bases at J; junction bases unmatched: 8. Germline-derived CDR1 and CDR2 are SGHTA and FQGNSA. The CDR3 has 15 residues.

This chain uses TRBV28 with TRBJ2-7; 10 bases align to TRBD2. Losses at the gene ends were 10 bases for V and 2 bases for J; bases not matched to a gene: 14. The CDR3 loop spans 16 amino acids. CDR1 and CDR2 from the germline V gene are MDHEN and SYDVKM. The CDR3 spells CATRGETSGWTYEQYF. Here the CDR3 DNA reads TGTGCCACCAGGGGGGAGACTAGCGGGTGGACCTACGAGCAGTACTTC.

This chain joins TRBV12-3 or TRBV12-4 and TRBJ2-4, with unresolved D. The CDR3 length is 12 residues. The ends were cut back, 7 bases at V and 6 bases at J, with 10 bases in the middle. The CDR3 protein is CASTQLGNIQYF. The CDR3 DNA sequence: TGTGCCAGCACCCAATTGGGAAACATTCAGTACTTC.